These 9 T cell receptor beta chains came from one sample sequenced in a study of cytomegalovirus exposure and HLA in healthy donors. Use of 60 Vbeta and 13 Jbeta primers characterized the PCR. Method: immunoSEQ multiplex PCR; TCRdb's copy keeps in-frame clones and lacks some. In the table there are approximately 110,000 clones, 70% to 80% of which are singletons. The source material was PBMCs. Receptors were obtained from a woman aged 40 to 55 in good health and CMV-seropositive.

CDR3 sequence reads: CASSVEWTLQETQYF. CDR3 sequence (DNA): TGTGCCAGCAGCGTAGAATGGACACTCCAAGAGACCCAGTACTTC. The genes are TRBV9 and TRBJ2-5, with a tentative D call TRBD1 (5 bases). The length of the CDR3 is 15 residues. The germline gives CDR1 SGDLS, CDR2 YYNGEE. Trimming took 0 bases from V and 1 from J, leaving 10 bases between them.

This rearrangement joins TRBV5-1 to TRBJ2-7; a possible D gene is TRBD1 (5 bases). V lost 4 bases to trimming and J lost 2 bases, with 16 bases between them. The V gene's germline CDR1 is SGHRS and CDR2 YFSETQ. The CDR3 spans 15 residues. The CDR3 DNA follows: TGCGCCAGCAGCCTTCAGACAGATACACCCTACGAGCAGTACTTC. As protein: CASSLQTDTPYEQYF.

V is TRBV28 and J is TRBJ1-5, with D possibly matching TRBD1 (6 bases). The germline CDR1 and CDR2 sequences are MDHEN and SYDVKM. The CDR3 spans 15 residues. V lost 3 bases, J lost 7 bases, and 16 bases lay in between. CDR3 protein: CASSFGGGAWQPQHF. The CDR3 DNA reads TGTGCCAGCAGTTTCGGAGGGGGGGCATGGCAGCCCCAGCATTTT.

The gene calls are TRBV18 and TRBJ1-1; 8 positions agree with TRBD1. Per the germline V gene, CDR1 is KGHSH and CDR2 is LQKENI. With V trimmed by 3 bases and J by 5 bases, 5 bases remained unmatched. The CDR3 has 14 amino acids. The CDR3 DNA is TGTGCCAGCTCACCGGGGACAGGTAGGACTGAAGCTTTCTTT. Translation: CASSPGTGRTEAFF.

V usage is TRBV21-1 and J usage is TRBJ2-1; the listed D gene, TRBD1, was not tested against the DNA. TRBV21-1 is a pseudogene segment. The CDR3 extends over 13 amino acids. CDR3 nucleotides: TGTGCCAGCACTAGGGACAGAATAAATGAGCAGTTCTTC. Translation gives CASTRDRINEQFF.

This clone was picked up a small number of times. The CDR3 loop is CASSHTGSSYEQYF. CDR3 DNA sequence: TGTGCCAGCAGCCATACAGGGTCCTCCTACGAGCAGTACTTC. The V and J genes are TRBV11-3 and TRBJ2-7, with D possibly being TRBD1 (6 bases). CDR3 length equals 14 residues. Looked up from germline, CDR1 is SGHNT and CDR2 is YENEEA. Trimming removed 5 bases at V and 0 bases at J, with 11 bases between.

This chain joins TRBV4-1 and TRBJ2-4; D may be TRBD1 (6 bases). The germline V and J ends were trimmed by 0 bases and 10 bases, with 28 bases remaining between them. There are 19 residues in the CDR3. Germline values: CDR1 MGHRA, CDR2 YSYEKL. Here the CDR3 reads CASSQDRFWARGRPPIQYF. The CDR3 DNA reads TGCGCCAGCAGCCAAGATAGGTTCTGGGCCAGGGGTAGGCCACCGATTCAGTACTTC.

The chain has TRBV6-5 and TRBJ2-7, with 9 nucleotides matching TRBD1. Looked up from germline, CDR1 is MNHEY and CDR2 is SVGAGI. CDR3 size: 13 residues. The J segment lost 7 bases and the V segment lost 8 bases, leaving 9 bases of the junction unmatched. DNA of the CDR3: TGTGCCAGCTCAAACAGGGGGCAAGGAGAGCAGTACTTC. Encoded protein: CASSNRGQGEQYF.

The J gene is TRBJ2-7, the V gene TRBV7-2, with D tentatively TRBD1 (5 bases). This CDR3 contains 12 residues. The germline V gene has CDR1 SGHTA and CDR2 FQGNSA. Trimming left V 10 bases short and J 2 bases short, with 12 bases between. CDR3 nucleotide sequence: TGTGCCATTACCGACAGCGCCTACGAGCAGTACTTC. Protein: CAITDSAYEQYF.